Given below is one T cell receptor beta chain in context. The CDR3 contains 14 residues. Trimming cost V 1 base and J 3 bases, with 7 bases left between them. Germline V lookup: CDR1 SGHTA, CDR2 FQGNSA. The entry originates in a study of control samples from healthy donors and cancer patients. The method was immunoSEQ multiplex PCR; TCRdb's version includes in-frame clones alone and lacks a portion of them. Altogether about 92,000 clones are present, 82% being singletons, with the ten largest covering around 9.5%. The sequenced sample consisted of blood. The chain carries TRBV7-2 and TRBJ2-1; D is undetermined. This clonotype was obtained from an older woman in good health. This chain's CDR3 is CASSLGWHYNEQFF. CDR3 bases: TGTGCCAGCAGCTTAGGGTGGCACTACAATGAGCAGTTCTTC.